The 32 T cell receptor beta chains given below trace back to one sample, sequenced in a study of blood T cell repertoires in COVID-19. The protocol was immunoSEQ multiplex PCR, while the TCRdb copy is restricted to in-frame clones and leaves out a portion. Altogether approximately 70,000 clones are present, roughly 86% being singletons, with the ten largest covering around 12%. Specimen: peripheral blood. The receptors here all came from a woman aged 55 to 70 with acute or convalescent COVID-19.

CDR3 sequence reads: CASSRVGPEDTQYF. In DNA form, the CDR3 reads TGCGCCAGCAGCCGAGTGGGGCCGGAAGATACGCAGTATTTT. The V call is TRBV5-1, the J call TRBJ2-3, with D perhaps matching TRBD1 (5 bases). The CDR3 runs to 14 residues. Trimming left V 4 bases short and J 5 bases short, with 14 bases between. Germline V lookup: CDR1 SGHRS, CDR2 YFSETQ.

The chain combines TRBV5-1 with TRBJ2-1, with 14 bases fitting TRBD2. Trimming took 4 bases from V and 0 from J; bases not matched to a gene: 9. The CDR3 contains 19 residues. Looked up from germline, CDR1 is SGHRS and CDR2 is YFSETQ. In DNA form, the CDR3 reads TGCGCCAGCAGCCCTGGACTAGCGGGGGGTCTCGCCTCCTACAATGAGCAGTTCTTC. The encoded protein is CASSPGLAGGLASYNEQFF.

V gene TRBV5-1 combines with J gene TRBJ1-1; TRBD1 aligns across 11 bases. V lost 3 bases to trimming and J lost 4 bases; unmatched junction nucleotides: 2. CDR3 length: 14 amino acids. Germline V gives CDR1 SGHRS, CDR2 YFSETQ. CDR3 DNA sequence: TGCGCCAGCAGCTACGGACAGGGGGCCACTGAAGCTTTCTTT. This encodes CASSYGQGATEAFF.

This sequence joins TRBV10-3 and TRBJ2-2, with 8 bases aligning to TRBD1. CDR3 length: 16 amino acids. The V segment lost 2 bases and the J segment 1 base; nucleotides outside the gene matches: 3. From germline, CDR1 is ENHRY and CDR2 SYGVKD. CDR3 nucleotides: TGTGCCATCAGTGAGACCGGGACAGGGAACACCGGGGAGCTGTTTTTT. Amino acid sequence: CAISETGTGNTGELFF.

The J gene is TRBJ1-6, the V gene TRBV2; 8 bases align to TRBD1. Trimming cost V 5 bases and J 11 bases; bases outside gene matches: 8. CDR1 is SNHLY, CDR2 FYNNEI, per germline. The CDR3 loop spans 14 amino acids. Written as DNA, the CDR3 is TGTGCCAGCAGTCAAGGACAGGGTATCACACCCCTCCACTTT. Translation gives CASSQGQGITPLHF. Full variable domain (outside the CDR3, taken from reference TRBV2 and TRBJ1-6): EPEVTQTPSHQVTQMGQEVILRCVPISNHLYFYWYRQILGQKVEFLVSFYNNEISEKSEIFDDQFSVERPDGSNFTLKIRSTKLEDSAMYFCASSQGQGITPLHFGNGTRLTVT.

This chain links TRBV5-1 with TRBJ1-2, with 7 bases aligning to TRBD1. V was pared by 0 bases and J by 2 bases, with 10 bases of the junction left unmatched. Germline CDR1 and CDR2: SGHRS and YFSETQ. The CDR3 has 17 residues. CDR3 sequence reads: CASSLAAGTARNYGYTF. The CDR3, as DNA: TGCGCCAGCAGCTTGGCGGCCGGGACAGCAAGGAACTATGGCTACACCTTC.

V is TRBV14 and J is TRBJ2-2; the match to TRBD2 covers 7 bases. CDR3 length equals 19 residues. The ends lost 0 bases at V and 3 bases at J; junction bases unmatched: 13. Germline V gene data show CDR1 as SGHDN and CDR2 as FVKESK. This chain's CDR3 is CASSQETPRERGDTGELFF. CDR3 DNA: TGTGCCAGCAGCCAAGAAACCCCTCGTGAGCGGGGCGACACCGGGGAGCTGTTTTTT.

The chain has TRBV7-2 and TRBJ1-1; D possibly corresponds to TRBD1 (6 bases). The CDR3 sequence is 15 residues long. V shed 2 bases and J shed 0 bases, with 10 bases lying between them. Germline CDR1 SGHTA, CDR2 FQGNSA. DNA of the CDR3: TGTGCCAGCAGCTTACCGGGACAAATGAACACTGAAGCTTTCTTT. It translates to CASSLPGQMNTEAFF.

This rearrangement joins TRBV21-1 to TRBJ2-7; the table names TRBD2, a call not compared with the DNA. TRBV21-1 corresponds to a pseudogene. There are 18 residues in the CDR3. CDR3 in amino acids: CASSKAGGRRASSYEQYF. The CDR3, as DNA: TGTGCCAGCAGCAAAGCCGGGGGACGCCGAGCGAGCTCCTACGAGCAGTACTTC.

The chain combines TRBV2 with TRBJ2-3, with 14 bases identical to TRBD2. V gave up 3 bases and J gave up 6 bases; unmatched junction bases: 5. This CDR3 comprises 16 residues. Per the germline V gene, CDR1 is SNHLY and CDR2 is FYNNEI. The CDR3 loop is CASSEPTSGGADTQYF. The DNA for the CDR3 is TGTGCCAGCAGTGAGCCGACTAGCGGGGGGGCGGATACGCAGTATTTT.

The chain employs TRBV2 and TRBJ2-2, with TRBD2 matching 7 bases. The CDR3 is made up of 16 amino acids. Germline V gene sequence: CDR1 SNHLY, CDR2 FYNNEI. The J segment lost 0 bases and the V segment lost 5 bases, leaving 6 bases of the junction unmatched. CDR3: CASSPFGGANTGELFF. DNA of the CDR3: TGTGCCAGCAGTCCCTTTGGGGGGGCGAACACCGGGGAGCTGTTTTTT.

The rearrangement links TRBV14 to TRBJ2-3; D uncertain. The germline gives CDR1 SGHDN, CDR2 FVKESK. V shed 1 base and J shed 2 bases, with 7 bases lying between them. The CDR3 is 14 residues long. The CDR3, as DNA: TGTGCCAGCAGCCAAGCTCCCTTCACAGATACGCAGTATTTT. This codes for CASSQAPFTDTQYF.

This chain connects TRBV18 to TRBJ2-5; 11 nucleotides agree with TRBD2. CDR3 length: 14 amino acids. Germline CDR1 KGHSH, CDR2 LQKENI. V shed 6 bases, J shed 5 bases, and the junction held 5 bases outside the gene matches. The CDR3 DNA follows: TGTGCCAGCTCGACTAGCGGGGTCGCGGAGACCCAGTACTTC. Translating gives CASSTSGVAETQYF.

The rearrangement joins TRBV6-5 to TRBJ2-1, with 11 bases matching TRBD2. Germline V CDR1 and CDR2: MNHEY, SVGAGI. The CDR3 is 15 residues long. The ends lost 7 bases at V and 6 bases at J; junction bases unmatched: 8. The CDR3 here is CASTKAGLAVNEQFF. CDR3 DNA: TGTGCCAGCACCAAAGCGGGACTAGCGGTCAATGAGCAGTTCTTC.

The chain links TRBV5-1 to TRBJ2-2; unclear D gene. The CDR3 has 14 residues. Germline values: CDR1 SGHRS, CDR2 YFSETQ. The V gene lost 1 base and the J gene lost 3 bases, with 7 bases spanning the gap. The CDR3 sequence: CASSLRGDTGELFF. CDR3 nucleotides: TGCGCCAGCAGCTTGCGAGGTGACACCGGGGAGCTGTTTTTT. The full variable domain, its missing parts supplied by reference TRBV5-1 and TRBJ2-2, is KAGVTQTPRYLIKTRGQQVTLSCSPISGHRSVSWYQQTPGQGLQFLFEYFSETQRNKGNFPGRFSGRQFSNSRSEMNVSTLELGDSALYLCASSLRGDTGELFFGEGSRLTVL.

This clone came up a few times. This chain joins TRBV19 and TRBJ2-6; 7 bases are shared with TRBD1. Per the germline V gene, CDR1 is LNHDA and CDR2 is SQIVND (reference sequence). V lost 3 bases and J lost 4; bases outside the gene matches: 12. There are 18 residues in the CDR3. The CDR3 region has the DNA TGTGCCAGTAGTATCGGGGACAGAGATATCCTGGGGGCCAACGTCCTGACTTTC. Its translation is CASSIGDRDILGANVLTF.

CDR3 coding DNA: TGTGCCAGCAGGAGCGGAGGACAGCTAGGTGAAAAACTGTTTTTT. Translated: CASRSGGQLGEKLFF. The chain uses TRBV6-6 and TRBJ1-4; D may be TRBD1 (6 bases). CDR1 is MNHNY and CDR2 is SVGAGI in the germline V gene (reference sequence). This CDR3 has 15 amino acids. V was trimmed by 6 bases and J by 7 bases, leaving 18 bases between them.

This clone was seen more than once but under ten times. The gene calls are TRBV5-1 and TRBJ2-5, with 9 bases that match TRBD1. The CDR3 length is 14 residues. The germline CDR1 and CDR2 sequences are SGHRS and YFSETQ. The trim removed 0 bases at V and 4 bases at J, leaving 1 base unmatched. The CDR3 DNA reads as TGCGCCAGCAGCTTGGGGGGACAGGGAGAGACCCAGTACTTC. This gives the protein CASSLGGQGETQYF.

The V gene is TRBV3-1 (or the pseudogene TRBV3-2), the J gene TRBJ2-5, with 14 bases matching TRBD2. With V trimmed by 3 bases and J by 1 base, 4 bases remained unmatched. The CDR3 spans 17 residues. Germline CDR1 LGHDT, CDR2 YNNKEL (reference sequence). The CDR3 spells CASSQGTSGSPQETQYF. The CDR3, as DNA: TGTGCCAGCAGCCAGGGGACTAGCGGGAGCCCCCAAGAGACCCAGTACTTC.

The chain has TRBV11-2 and TRBJ1-5; D may be TRBD1 (5 bases). Germline V CDR1 and CDR2: SGHAT, FQNNGV. The CDR3 totals 11 residues. CDR3 residues: CGGVSNQPQHF. In DNA form, the CDR3 reads TGTGGGGGGGTTAGCAATCAGCCCCAGCATTTT.

CDR3 nucleotide sequence: TGCGCCAGCAGCCAAGCGACACCATCCTATAATTCACCCCTCCACTTT. Residues: CASSQATPSYNSPLHF. This sequence joins TRBV4-1 and TRBJ1-6; D is unresolved. The CDR3 extends over 16 amino acids. Germline values: CDR1 MGHRA, CDR2 YSYEKL. With 1 base removed from V and 1 base from J, the gap between germline ends came to 8 bases.

V and J are TRBV24-1 and TRBJ2-5; 9 bases match TRBD1. The CDR3 is made up of 14 amino acids. Germline V gene data show CDR1 as KGHDR and CDR2 as SFDVKD. After removal of 4 bases from V and 4 bases from J, the junction contained 3 bases not matched to a gene. CDR3 sequence: CATSDGTGSETQYF. The CDR3 DNA is TGTGCCACCAGTGACGGGACAGGGTCAGAGACCCAGTACTTC.

The chain combines TRBV24-1 with TRBJ2-3, with 7 positions matching TRBD1. This CDR3 comprises 13 residues. Germline CDR1 reads KGHDR; CDR2 reads SFDVKD. The junction had 0 bases not matched to a gene; V was cut back by 6 bases and J by 1 base. The CDR3 DNA reads as TGTGCCACCAGTCAGGGGGGCACAGATACGCAGTATTTT. Protein sequence: CATSQGGTDTQYF.

This rearrangement joins TRBV28 to TRBJ1-2; TRBD1 is a possible D gene (6 bases). With 1 base removed from V and 6 bases from J, the gap between germline ends came to 18 bases. CDR1 is MDHEN, CDR2 SYDVKM, per germline. This CDR3 is built from 16 residues. The CDR3 DNA reads as TGTGCCAGCAGTTTATTGGTCCTCAGGGGCGCGAATGGCTACACCTTC. It yields the protein CASSLLVLRGANGYTF.

The J gene is TRBJ1-4, the V gene TRBV7-9; no firm D call. The germline V gene has CDR1 SEHNR and CDR2 FQNEAQ (reference sequence). V gave up 3 bases and J gave up 0 bases, with 8 bases separating them. The CDR3 loop spans 15 amino acids. The CDR3 bases are TGTGCCAGCAGCTTGAGAACTGCAACTAATGAAAAACTGTTTTTT. Residues: CASSLRTATNEKLFF.

J is TRBJ1-1 and V is TRBV6-1; D is undetermined. Germline CDR1 MNHNS, CDR2 SASEGT. V was shortened by 2 bases and J by 6 bases, with 13 bases between the two germline ends. The CDR3 has 14 amino acids. The CDR3 bases are TGTGCCAGCAGTGAATTTCGGGTTCTTGCTGAAGCTTTCTTT. Amino acid sequence: CASSEFRVLAEAFF.

The chain couples TRBV18 to TRBJ2-3; the D is unclear. Trimming left V 6 bases short and J 0 bases short, with 7 bases between. This CDR3 contains 13 residues. The germline CDR1 and CDR2 sequences are KGHSH and LQKENI. The chain's CDR3 is CASSQSSTDTQYF. Written as DNA, the CDR3 is TGTGCCAGCTCGCAGTCTAGCACAGATACGCAGTATTTT.

Written as DNA, the CDR3 is TGTGCCAGCAGCTTGGAGTCCTACGGCGAGCAGTACTTC. This sequence encodes CASSLESYGEQYF. This chain connects TRBV7-2 to TRBJ2-7, with D unclear. CDR3 size: 13 residues. CDR1 is SGHTA and CDR2 is FQGNSA in the germline V gene. V gave up 3 bases and J gave up 6 bases, with 12 bases separating them.

The V gene is TRBV5-1, the J gene TRBJ2-6; 7 nucleotides align to TRBD2. This CDR3 is built from 17 residues. V trimming: 1 base; J trimming: 4 bases; junction bases outside the gene matches: 8. CDR1 is SGHRS and CDR2 is YFSETQ in the germline V gene. CDR3 protein: CASSLFPGGRGANVLTF. For the CDR3, the DNA is TGCGCCAGCAGCTTGTTTCCAGGCGGGAGAGGGGCCAACGTCCTGACTTTC.

This chain links TRBV6-5 with TRBJ1-4; D is uncertain. This CDR3 spans 13 amino acids. The ends were cut back, 4 bases at V and 7 bases at J, with 10 bases in the middle. Germline-derived CDR1 and CDR2 are MNHEY and SVGAGI. The CDR3, as DNA: TGTGCCAGCAGTTCCCTCGGGAGTGAAAAACTGTTTTTT. This codes for CASSSLGSEKLFF.

V and J are TRBV10-3 and TRBJ1-4; no reliable D call. CDR3 length: 14 amino acids. V lost 7 bases and J 3 bases, leaving 12 bases between the germline ends. Germline values: CDR1 ENHRY, CDR2 SYGVKD. The CDR3 spells CAINNLGANEKLFF. The CDR3 coding sequence is TGTGCCATCAACAACTTGGGAGCTAATGAAAAACTGTTTTTT.

The V gene is TRBV4-2, the J gene TRBJ2-7; D gene uncertain. This CDR3 has 12 residues. CDR1 and CDR2 from the germline V gene are LGHNA and YNFKEQ. Trimming removed 0 bases from V and 5 bases from J, with 5 bases in between. The CDR3 spells CASSQDRDEQYF. In DNA, the CDR3 is TGTGCCAGCAGCCAAGATAGAGACGAGCAGTACTTC.